Described below is a single TCR beta chain sequence and its context. The sample belongs to a study of blood T cell repertoires in COVID-19. Study information: Spain, Italy and the United States supplied samples that represented acute and convalescent COVID-19.

In the original workflow: From reference gene primer amplification, estimates of nucleated cell counts were derived. Assay used: immunoSEQ multiplex PCR; TCRdb lists only in-frame clones, some missing. The V and J calls and the clone size are those of that table, but D and trimming were determined from the DNA. The top ten clones hold 13% of a sample with under 300,000 clones, approximately 83% of them seen once. Germline V gene lookup returns CDR1 KGHSH and CDR2 LQKENI. CDR3 length: 15 residues. The trim removed 4 bases at V and 5 bases at J, leaving 5 bases unmatched. This TCR came from a human donor in a cohort sampled during active COVID-19. This chain uses TRBV18 with TRBJ2-1; 10 nucleotides match TRBD2. Sequencing input: peripheral blood. This CDR3 is CASSRSGGDNNEQFF. The CDR3 region has the DNA TGTGCCAGCTCACGAAGCGGGGGGGACAACAATGAGCAGTTCTTC.